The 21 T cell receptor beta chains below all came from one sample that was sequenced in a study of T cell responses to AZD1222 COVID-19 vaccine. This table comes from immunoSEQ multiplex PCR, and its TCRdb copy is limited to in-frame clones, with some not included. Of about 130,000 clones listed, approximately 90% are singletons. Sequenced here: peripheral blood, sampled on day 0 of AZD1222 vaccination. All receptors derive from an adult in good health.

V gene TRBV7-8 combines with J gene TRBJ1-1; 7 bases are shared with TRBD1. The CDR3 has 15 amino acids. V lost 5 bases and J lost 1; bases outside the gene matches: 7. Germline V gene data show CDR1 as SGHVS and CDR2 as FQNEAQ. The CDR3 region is CASSLLGTANTEAFF. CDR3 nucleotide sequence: TGTGCCAGCAGCCTATTAGGGACAGCGAACACTGAAGCTTTCTTT. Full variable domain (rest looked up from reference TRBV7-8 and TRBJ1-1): GAGVSQSPRYKVAKRGQDVALRCDPISGHVSLFWYQQALGQGPEFLTYFQNEAQLDKSGLPSDRFFAERPEGSVSTLKIQRTQQEDSAVYLCASSLLGTANTEAFFGQGTRLTVV.

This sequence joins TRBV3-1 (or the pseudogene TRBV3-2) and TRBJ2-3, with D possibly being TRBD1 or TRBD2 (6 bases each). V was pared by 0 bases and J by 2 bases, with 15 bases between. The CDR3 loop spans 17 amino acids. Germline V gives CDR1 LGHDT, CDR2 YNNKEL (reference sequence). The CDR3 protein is CASSQDLRGALTDTQYF. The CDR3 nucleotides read TGTGCCAGCAGCCAAGATCTAAGGGGGGCCCTCACAGATACGCAGTATTTT.

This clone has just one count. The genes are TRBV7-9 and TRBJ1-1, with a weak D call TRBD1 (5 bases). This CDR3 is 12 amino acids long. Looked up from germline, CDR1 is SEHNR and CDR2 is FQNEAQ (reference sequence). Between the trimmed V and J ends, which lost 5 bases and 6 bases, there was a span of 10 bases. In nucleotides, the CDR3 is TGTGCCAGCAGCCCCGGGACGGCTGAAGCTTTCTTT. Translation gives CASSPGTAEAFF.

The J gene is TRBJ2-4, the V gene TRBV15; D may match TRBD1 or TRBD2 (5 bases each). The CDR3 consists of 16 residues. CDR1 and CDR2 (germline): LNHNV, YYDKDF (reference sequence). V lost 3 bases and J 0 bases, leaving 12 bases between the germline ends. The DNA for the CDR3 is TGTGCCACCAGCAGCCGGGACGCCAAAGCCAAAAACATTCAGTACTTC. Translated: CATSSRDAKAKNIQYF.

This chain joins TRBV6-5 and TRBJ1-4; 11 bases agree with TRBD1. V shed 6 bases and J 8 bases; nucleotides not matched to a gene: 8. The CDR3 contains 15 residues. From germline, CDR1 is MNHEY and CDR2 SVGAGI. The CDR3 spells CASSSLGTGGEKLFF. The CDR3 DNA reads TGTGCCAGCAGCTCCTTGGGGACAGGGGGGGAAAAACTGTTTTTT.

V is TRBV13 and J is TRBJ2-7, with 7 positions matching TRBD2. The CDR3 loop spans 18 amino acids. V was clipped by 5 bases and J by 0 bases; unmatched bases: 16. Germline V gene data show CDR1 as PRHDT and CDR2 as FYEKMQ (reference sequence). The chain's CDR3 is CASSAWGTGGLSSYEQYF. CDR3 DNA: TGTGCCAGCAGCGCCTGGGGGACGGGAGGTCTAAGCTCCTACGAGCAGTACTTC. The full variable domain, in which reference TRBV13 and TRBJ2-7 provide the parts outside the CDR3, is AAGVIQSPRHLIKEKRETATLKCYPIPRHDTVYWYQQGPGQDPQFLISFYEKMQSDKGSIPDRFSAQQFSDYHSELNMSSLELGDSALYFCASSAWGTGGLSSYEQYFGPGTRLTVT.

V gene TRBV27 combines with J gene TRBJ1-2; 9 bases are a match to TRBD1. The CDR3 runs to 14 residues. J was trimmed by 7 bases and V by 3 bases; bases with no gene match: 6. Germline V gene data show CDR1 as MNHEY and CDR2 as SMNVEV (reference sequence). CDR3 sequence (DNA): TGTGCCAGCAGTTTGGGGACAGGGATAGGTGGCTACACCTTC. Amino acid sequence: CASSLGTGIGGYTF.

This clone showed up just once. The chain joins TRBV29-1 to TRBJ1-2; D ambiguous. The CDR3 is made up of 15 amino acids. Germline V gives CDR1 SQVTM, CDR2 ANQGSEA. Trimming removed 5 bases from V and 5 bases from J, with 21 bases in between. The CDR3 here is CSVPGIEGLQYGYTF. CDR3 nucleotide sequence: TGCAGCGTTCCTGGGATCGAAGGCTTACAGTATGGCTACACCTTC.

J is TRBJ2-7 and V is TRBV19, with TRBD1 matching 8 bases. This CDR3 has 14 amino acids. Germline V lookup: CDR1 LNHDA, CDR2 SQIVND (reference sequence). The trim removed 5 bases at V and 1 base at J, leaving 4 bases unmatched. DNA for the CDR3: TGTGCCAGTAGTGCGGACAGGGAATCCTACGAGCAGTACTTC. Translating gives CASSADRESYEQYF.

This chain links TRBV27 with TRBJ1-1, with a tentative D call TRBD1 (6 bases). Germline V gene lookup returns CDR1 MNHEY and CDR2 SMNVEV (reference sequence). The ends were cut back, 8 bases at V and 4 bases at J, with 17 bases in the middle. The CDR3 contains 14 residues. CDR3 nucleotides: TGTGCCAGCTATACACAGGGTTTGACCACTGAAGCTTTCTTT. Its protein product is CASYTQGLTTEAFF.

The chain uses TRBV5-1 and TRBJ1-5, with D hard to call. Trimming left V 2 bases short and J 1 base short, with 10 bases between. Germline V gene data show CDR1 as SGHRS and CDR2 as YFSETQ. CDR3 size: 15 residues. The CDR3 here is CASSFVPGSNQPQHF. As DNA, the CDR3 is TGCGCCAGCAGCTTTGTTCCAGGAAGCAATCAGCCCCAGCATTTT.

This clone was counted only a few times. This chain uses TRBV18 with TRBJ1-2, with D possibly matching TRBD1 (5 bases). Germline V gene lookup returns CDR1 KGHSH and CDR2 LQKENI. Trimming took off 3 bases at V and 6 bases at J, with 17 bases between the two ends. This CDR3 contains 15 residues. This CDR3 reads CASSPGDGPRHGYTF. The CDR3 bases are TGTGCCAGCTCACCCGGGGACGGGCCACGTCATGGCTACACCTTC.

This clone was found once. DNA of the CDR3: TGTGCCAGCAGCCCCTCAGGGAGTGGGACTTTCTTT. It translates to CASSPSGSGTFF. The V gene is TRBV5-4, the J gene TRBJ1-1, with D possibly being TRBD1 (5 bases). V was pared by 4 bases and J by 12 bases, with 16 bases between. This CDR3 has 12 amino acids. Germline V gives CDR1 SGHNT, CDR2 YYREEE (reference sequence).

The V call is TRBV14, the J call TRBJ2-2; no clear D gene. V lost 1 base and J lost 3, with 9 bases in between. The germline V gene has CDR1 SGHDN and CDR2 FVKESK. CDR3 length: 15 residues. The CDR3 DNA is TGTGCCAGCAGCCAAGTTAGGACGGACACCGGGGAGCTGTTTTTT. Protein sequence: CASSQVRTDTGELFF.

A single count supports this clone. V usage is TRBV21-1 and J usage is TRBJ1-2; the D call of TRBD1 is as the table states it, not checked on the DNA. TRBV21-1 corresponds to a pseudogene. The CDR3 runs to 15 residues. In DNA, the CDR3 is TGTGCCAGCAGCAAAGGGACAGCTCCTAACTATGGCTACACCTTC. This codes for CASSKGTAPNYGYTF.

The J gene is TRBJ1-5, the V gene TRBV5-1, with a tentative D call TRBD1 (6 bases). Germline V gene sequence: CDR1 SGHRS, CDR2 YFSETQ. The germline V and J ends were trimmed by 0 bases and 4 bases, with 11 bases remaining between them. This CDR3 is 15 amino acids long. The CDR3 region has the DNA TGCGCCAGCAGCTTGGGCAGGGGACCTAATCAGCCCCAGCATTTT. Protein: CASSLGRGPNQPQHF.

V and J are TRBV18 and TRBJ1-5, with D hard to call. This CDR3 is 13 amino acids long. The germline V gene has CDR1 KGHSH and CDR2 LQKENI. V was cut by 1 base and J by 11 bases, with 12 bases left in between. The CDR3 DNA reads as TGTGCCAGCTCACCACAAGCGTCCAGCGCCCAGCATTTT. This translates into CASSPQASSAQHF.

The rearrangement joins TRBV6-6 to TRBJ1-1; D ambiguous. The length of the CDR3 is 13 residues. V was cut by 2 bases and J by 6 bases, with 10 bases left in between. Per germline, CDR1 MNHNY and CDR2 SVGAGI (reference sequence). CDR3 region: CASSYPPTPEAFF. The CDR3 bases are TGTGCCAGCAGTTACCCCCCCACCCCTGAAGCTTTCTTT.

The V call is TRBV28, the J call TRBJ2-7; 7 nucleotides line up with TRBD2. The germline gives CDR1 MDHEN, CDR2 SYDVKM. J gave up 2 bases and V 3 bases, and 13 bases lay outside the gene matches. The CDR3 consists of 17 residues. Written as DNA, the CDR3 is TGTGCCAGCAGTTTCCTTGGCGGGAGCGGGGCTACCTACGAGCAGTACTTC. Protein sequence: CASSFLGGSGATYEQYF.

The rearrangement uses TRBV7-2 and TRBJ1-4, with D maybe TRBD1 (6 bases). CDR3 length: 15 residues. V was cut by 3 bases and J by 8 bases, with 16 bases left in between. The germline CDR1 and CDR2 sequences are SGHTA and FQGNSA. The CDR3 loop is CASSFYHRAEEKLFF. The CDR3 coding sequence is TGTGCCAGCAGCTTCTATCACAGGGCCGAGGAAAAACTGTTTTTT.

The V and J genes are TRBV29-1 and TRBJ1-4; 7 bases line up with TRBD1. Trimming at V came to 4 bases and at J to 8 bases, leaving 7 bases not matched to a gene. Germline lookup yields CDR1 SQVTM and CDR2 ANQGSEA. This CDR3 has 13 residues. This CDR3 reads CSVAWRGLEKLFF. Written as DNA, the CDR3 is TGCAGCGTTGCTTGGAGGGGGCTCGAAAAACTGTTTTTT.